The 12 T cell receptor beta chains in this list originate from one sample, sequenced in a study of OX40 agonist ivuxolimab in advanced cancers. Measured with immunoSEQ multiplex PCR; TCRdb has only the in-frame clones, and not every one. The sample has tens of thousands of clones, approximately 91% seen once. The sequencing here drew on CD4+ or CD8+ T cells sorted from blood, taken in a trial of the OX40 agonist ivuxolimab. Receptors were obtained from an adult with an advanced solid tumor such as melanoma, head and neck, liver or kidney cancer.

This clone was detected only a few times. The chain carries TRBV18 and TRBJ1-1; 7 bases line up with TRBD1. Trimming cost V 5 bases and J 3 bases; bases outside gene matches: 6. From germline, CDR1 is KGHSH and CDR2 LQKENI. This CDR3 region has 14 residues. As DNA, the CDR3 is TGTGCCAGCTCAGTTATCGACAGGGACACTGAAGCTTTCTTT. Amino acid sequence: CASSVIDRDTEAFF.

The chain uses TRBV7-2 and TRBJ1-1; D gene ambiguous. V lost 2 bases to trimming and J lost 0 bases, with 10 bases between them. CDR1 and CDR2 from the germline V gene are SGHTA and FQGNSA. The CDR3 spans 15 residues. The CDR3 reads CASSLSLTMNTEAFF. The CDR3 DNA follows: TGTGCCAGCAGCTTAAGTCTCACCATGAACACTGAAGCTTTCTTT.

The chain combines TRBV4-1 with TRBJ1-3; D not certain. V lost 2 bases and J 0 bases, leaving 11 bases between the germline ends. The CDR3 contains 16 residues. The germline V gene has CDR1 MGHRA and CDR2 YSYEKL. The CDR3 DNA sequence: TGCGCCAGCAGCCAAACAGAGTTTGGCTCTGGAAACACCATATATTTT. This gives the protein CASSQTEFGSGNTIYF.

This chain links TRBV27 with TRBJ2-1; 10 bases are shared with TRBD2. Germline CDR1 MNHEY, CDR2 SMNVEV (reference sequence). The CDR3 consists of 18 residues. J was trimmed by 1 base and V by 11 bases; bases with no gene match: 17. DNA of the CDR3: TGTGCCGCCGTGGGGGGTAGCGGGAGGTTTTCTTCCTACAATGAGCAGTTCTTC. The encoded protein is CAAVGGSGRFSSYNEQFF.

This clone was seen a single time. The gene calls are TRBV18 and TRBJ2-1; D remains unclear. V was trimmed by 3 bases and J by 9 bases, leaving 9 bases between them. The CDR3 runs 12 residues. CDR1 and CDR2 (germline): KGHSH, LQKENI. For the CDR3, the DNA is TGTGCCAGCTCACCCCAAATGGGTGAGCAGTTCTTC. Encoded protein: CASSPQMGEQFF.

This clone showed up just once. The J gene is TRBJ2-1, the V gene TRBV10-1; 9 nucleotides match TRBD2. With 3 bases clipped from V and 7 bases from J, the junction kept 4 bases outside the gene matches. The CDR3 extends over 14 amino acids. From germline, CDR1 is WNHNN and CDR2 SYGVQD (reference sequence). In DNA, the CDR3 is TGCGCCAGCAGTGAAGCGGGAGGATTTAATGAGCAGTTCTTC. Protein product: CASSEAGGFNEQFF.

There are a few counts of this clone. The V and J genes are TRBV6-1 and TRBJ1-3; D call uncertain. V lost 2 bases and J 0 bases, leaving 8 bases between the germline ends. The CDR3 covers 15 residues. Germline assignment: CDR1 MNHNS and CDR2 SASEGT. Written as DNA, the CDR3 is TGTGCCAGCAGTGAAATAATGTACTCTGGAAACACCATATATTTT. Amino acids: CASSEIMYSGNTIYF.

The gene calls are TRBV7-3 and TRBJ2-7; no clear D. The CDR3 totals 13 residues. V gave up 1 base and J gave up 3 bases, with 7 bases separating them. Germline CDR1 SGHTA, CDR2 FQGTGA. The CDR3 DNA reads TGTGCCAGCAGCTTAATTCTCGGCTACGAGCAGTACTTC. This gives the protein CASSLILGYEQYF.

This sequence joins TRBV7-2 and TRBJ2-7, with 10 bases aligning to TRBD2. This CDR3 is 14 amino acids long. The germline V gene encodes CDR1 SGHTA and CDR2 FQGNSA. The V gene end was trimmed by 1 base and the J gene end by 7 bases; junction bases not matched to a gene: 4. This chain's CDR3 is CASSLGLAGEEQYF. Written as DNA, the CDR3 is TGTGCCAGCAGCTTAGGCCTAGCGGGAGAAGAGCAGTACTTC.

J is TRBJ2-1 and V is TRBV12-5; a possible D gene is TRBD1 (5 bases). Germline V CDR1 and CDR2: LGHNT, FRNRAP. The CDR3 contains 15 residues. With 1 base removed from V and 9 bases from J, the gap between germline ends came to 16 bases. CDR3 region: CASGLGQGIGSEQFF. The CDR3 DNA reads TGTGCTAGTGGTTTGGGGCAGGGTATCGGTAGTGAGCAGTTCTTC.

Here the CDR3 DNA reads TGTGCCAGCAGCGGGCGGACTAGCGGGATAGGAAATGAGCAGTTCTTC. Encoded protein: CASSGRTSGIGNEQFF. The chain links TRBV7-8 to TRBJ2-1, with 12 bases aligning to TRBD2. Trimming removed 5 bases from V and 7 bases from J; junction bases left unmatched: 9. The CDR3 contains 16 residues. Looked up from germline, CDR1 is SGHVS and CDR2 is FQNEAQ.

This clone came up once. The V call is TRBV5-4, the J call TRBJ2-5, with unresolved D. This CDR3 spans 16 amino acids. CDR1 and CDR2 (germline): SGHNT, YYREEE (reference sequence). V was pared by 2 bases and J by 5 bases, with 19 bases between. The CDR3 is CASSFSVRTVGETQYF. The CDR3 region has the DNA TGTGCCAGCAGCTTCTCTGTTAGGACCGTCGGGGAGACCCAGTACTTC.